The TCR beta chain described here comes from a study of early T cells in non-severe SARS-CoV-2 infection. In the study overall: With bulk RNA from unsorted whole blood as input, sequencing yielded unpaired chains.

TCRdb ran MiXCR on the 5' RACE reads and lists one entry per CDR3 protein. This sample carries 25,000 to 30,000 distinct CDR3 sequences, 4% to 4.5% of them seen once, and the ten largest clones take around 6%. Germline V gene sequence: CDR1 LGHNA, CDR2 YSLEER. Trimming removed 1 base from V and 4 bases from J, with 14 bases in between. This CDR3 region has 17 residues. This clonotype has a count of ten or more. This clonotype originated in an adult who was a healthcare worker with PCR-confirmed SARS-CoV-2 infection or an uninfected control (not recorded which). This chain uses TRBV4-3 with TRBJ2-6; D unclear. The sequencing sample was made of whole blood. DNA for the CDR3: TGCGCCAGCAGCCAAGTGCTATTGGGCACCGGGGCCAACGTCCTGACTTTC. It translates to CASSQVLLGTGANVLTF.